This T cell receptor beta chain derives from a study of blood T cell repertoires in COVID-19. Trimming took 6 bases from V and 1 from J, leaving 10 bases between them. The germline V gene encodes CDR1 LNHDA and CDR2 SQIVND (reference sequence). This CDR3 region has 14 residues. Per the study methods: Quantification of nucleated cells was approximated via reference gene primer amplification. Measured with immunoSEQ multiplex PCR; TCRdb has only the in-frame clones, and not every one. The V and J calls and clone size were taken over from that table, and D and trimming were inferred from the DNA. The sample lists about 250,000 clones, around 83% occurring once.

The chain uses TRBV19 and TRBJ1-5; D uncertain. Sample: peripheral blood. This clonotype was sampled from a man older than 75 with acute or convalescent COVID-19. The CDR3 nucleotides are TGTGCCAGTAGCAGAGGACTGAGCAATCAGCCCCAGCATTTT. Encoded protein: CASSRGLSNQPQHF.